The rows below give T cell receptor beta chains drawn from one sample of a study of blood T cell repertoires in COVID-19. Measured with immunoSEQ multiplex PCR; TCRdb has only the in-frame clones, and not every one. Of some 99,000 clones in the sample, 70% to 90% were seen once. Sequencing was performed on peripheral blood. The receptors were sampled from a human donor with COVID-19, enrolled during active disease. The donor label of this sample is uncertain. Each CDR3 is given with its conserved first and last residue. Fields, in order: D gene, V gene, clone size, J gene, CDR3 length, CDR3 DNA, CDR3 protein. The D gene is left open where the match is weak. Only some rows state a clone size, as once, few, many or a class for expanded clones.

D: -
V: TRBV3-1/TRBV3-2
size: -
J: TRBJ2-7
length: 13
DNA: TGTGCCAGCAGCCAAAGGGGATCCAACGAGCAGTACTTC
CDR3: CASSQRGSNEQYF

D: -
V: TRBV6-5
size: -
J: TRBJ2-7
length: 15
DNA: TGTGCCAGCAGTTACGGGGGACTAGGGGGCCACGAGCAGTACTTC
CDR3: CASSYGGLGGHEQYF

D: -
V: TRBV24-1
size: -
J: TRBJ1-5
length: 19
DNA: TGTGCCACCAGTGATTACTCCGGCCAGGGCGAGTATAGCAATCAGCCCCAGCATTTT
CDR3: CATSDYSGQGEYSNQPQHF

D: -
V: TRBV6-1
size: -
J: TRBJ1-1
length: 16
DNA: TGTGCCAGCAGTGACGGGGAAAGAAGGGTGAACACTGAAGCTTTCTTT
CDR3: CASSDGERRVNTEAFF

D: TRBD1
V: TRBV5-5
size: -
J: TRBJ2-7
length: 14
DNA: TGTGCCAGCAGGTCCGGGACAGGGGTCAACGAGCAGTACTTC
CDR3: CASRSGTGVNEQYF

D: -
V: TRBV6-1
size: -
J: TRBJ1-5
length: 15
DNA: TGTGCCAGCAGTGAATTCAGCAGGGATCGACAGCCCCAGCATTTT
CDR3: CASSEFSRDRQPQHF

D: TRBD1
V: TRBV9
size: once
J: TRBJ1-3
length: 15
DNA: TGTGCCAGCAGCGTAGGGGACAGCTCTGGAAACACCATATATTTT
CDR3: CASSVGDSSGNTIYF

D: -
V: TRBV12-3/TRBV12-4
size: -
J: TRBJ1-1
length: 12
DNA: TGTGCCAGCAGTTTAGATACGGCTGAAGCTTTCTTT
CDR3: CASSLDTAEAFF

D: -
V: TRBV6-1
size: -
J: TRBJ2-1
length: 13
DNA: TGTGCCAGCAGTGAACCGCTAACCAATGAGCAGTTCTTC
CDR3: CASSEPLTNEQFF

D: -
V: TRBV16
size: -
J: TRBJ1-2
length: 16
DNA: TGTGCCAGCAGCCAATCGTTCGGGACTAGAGTGGAGGGCTACACCTTC
CDR3: CASSQSFGTRVEGYTF

D: -
V: TRBV5-1
size: -
J: TRBJ1-3
length: 14
DNA: TGCGCCAGCAGCTTTGACAGAACTGGAAACACCATATATTTT
CDR3: CASSFDRTGNTIYF

D: TRBD1
V: TRBV27
size: -
J: TRBJ1-6
length: 14
DNA: TGTGCCAGCACCTCAACAGGGGGGGATTCACCCCTCCACTTT
CDR3: CASTSTGGDSPLHF

D: TRBD2
V: TRBV5-4
size: -
J: TRBJ2-7
length: 14
DNA: TGTGCCAGCAGCTTGGCCGGCGGGGGTAAGGGGCAGTACTTC
CDR3: CASSLAGGGKGQYF

D: TRBD2
V: TRBV11-3
size: -
J: TRBJ2-5
length: 15
DNA: TGTGCCAGCAGCCTTAGACTAGCGGGAGAAGAGACCCAGTACTTC
CDR3: CASSLRLAGEETQYF

D: TRBD1
V: TRBV10-3
size: -
J: TRBJ1-3
length: 14
DNA: TGTGCCGCGGCCGGGGACAGGGTTTCCAACACCATATATTTT
CDR3: CAAAGDRVSNTIYF

D: -
V: TRBV5-6
size: once
J: TRBJ1-1
length: 15
DNA: TGTGCCAGCAGCCTGGGACTAACAGGGTACACTGAAGCTTTCTTT
CDR3: CASSLGLTGYTEAFF

D: -
V: TRBV2
size: once
J: TRBJ1-5
length: 15
DNA: TGTGCCAGCAGTGATAGGCAGGGTACGAATCAGCCCCAGCATTTT
CDR3: CASSDRQGTNQPQHF

D: -
V: TRBV5-1
size: -
J: TRBJ1-4
length: 13
DNA: TGCGCCACCGGAACAGGAACTAATGAAAAACTGTTTTTT
CDR3: CATGTGTNEKLFF

D: TRBD1
V: TRBV2
size: -
J: TRBJ1-2
length: 14
DNA: TGTGCCAGCAGAGACAGGGGCGGTAACTATGGCTACACCTTC
CDR3: CASRDRGGNYGYTF

D: TRBD1
V: TRBV7-9
size: -
J: TRBJ1-2
length: 15
DNA: TGTGCCAGCAGCCCAAAGGGACAGGGGGCGGACGGCTACACCTTC
CDR3: CASSPKGQGADGYTF

D: TRBD1
V: TRBV27
size: -
J: TRBJ2-2
length: 14
DNA: TGTGCCACTCGGTGGGGACAGGGGGCCGGGGAGCTGTTTTTT
CDR3: CATRWGQGAGELFF

D: -
V: TRBV2
size: -
J: TRBJ1-6
length: 14
DNA: TGTGCCAGCAAGAGGGAGGCAGAGAGTTCACCCCTCCACTTT
CDR3: CASKREAESSPLHF

D: -
V: TRBV12-3/TRBV12-4
size: -
J: TRBJ1-1
length: 13
DNA: TGTGCCAGCGAGAGGATTGCGAACACTGAAGCTTTCTTT
CDR3: CASERIANTEAFF

D: -
V: TRBV18
size: once
J: TRBJ1-1
length: 16
DNA: TGTGCCAGCTCACGACAGACCGGCAACGTGAACACTGAAGCTTTCTTT
CDR3: CASSRQTGNVNTEAFF

D: -
V: TRBV23-1
size: -
J: TRBJ2-7
length: 15
DNA: TGCGCCAGCAGCCATTGTGGGCAGGAATTCTACGAGCAGTACTTC
CDR3: CASSHCGQEFYEQYF

D: -
V: TRBV30
size: once
J: TRBJ1-1
length: 12
DNA: TGTGCCTGGAGTTCGGTTTTCACTGAAGCTTTCTTT
CDR3: CAWSSVFTEAFF

D: -
V: TRBV6-6
size: once
J: TRBJ2-3
length: 11
DNA: TGTGCCAGCAGTTACGAGGATACGCAGTATTTT
CDR3: CASSYEDTQYF

D: -
V: TRBV4-1
size: -
J: TRBJ1-6
length: 14
DNA: TGCGCCAGCAGCCCCGATTGGGTCGGGTCACCCCTCCACTTT
CDR3: CASSPDWVGSPLHF

D: TRBD1
V: TRBV20-1
size: -
J: TRBJ1-2
length: 11
DNA: TGCAGTGCTACCCAGGGGGATGGCTACACCTTC
CDR3: CSATQGDGYTF

D: TRBD1
V: TRBV5-1
size: once
J: TRBJ1-1
length: 15
DNA: TGCGCCAGCAGTCGGGACAGGGGGTTGGGGACTGAAGCTTTCTTT
CDR3: CASSRDRGLGTEAFF

D: -
V: TRBV7-2
size: -
J: TRBJ1-2
length: 11
DNA: TGTGCCAGCAGCCGGGGGGATGGCTACACCTTC
CDR3: CASSRGDGYTF

D: TRBD1
V: TRBV6-6
size: -
J: TRBJ2-7
length: 14
DNA: TGTGCCAGCACCGAAACAGGGGTCTCCTACGAGCAGTACTTC
CDR3: CASTETGVSYEQYF

D: -
V: TRBV10-3
size: -
J: TRBJ2-2
length: 13
DNA: TGTGCCATCAGGCAGGGGCCCACCGGGGAGCTGTTTTTT
CDR3: CAIRQGPTGELFF

D: -
V: TRBV28
size: -
J: TRBJ1-4
length: 15
DNA: TGTGCCAGCAGTCCCCAGGGGTTTTCTAATGAAAAACTGTTTTTT
CDR3: CASSPQGFSNEKLFF

D: TRBD1
V: TRBV6-5
size: -
J: TRBJ1-2
length: 12
DNA: TGTGCCAGCTTCCGGGACAGCTATGGCTACACCTTC
CDR3: CASFRDSYGYTF

D: -
V: TRBV21-1
size: -
J: TRBJ2-5
length: 16
DNA: TGTGCCAGCAGCAAGGGGGGGGCAGGGGACCAAGAAACCCAGTACTTC
CDR3: CASSKGGAGDQETQYF

D: -
V: TRBV4-1
size: -
J: TRBJ2-7
length: 16
DNA: TGCGCCAGCAGCCAAGATCGTTCAACAGGCTTTTACGAGCAGTACTTC
CDR3: CASSQDRSTGFYEQYF

D: -
V: TRBV9
size: -
J: TRBJ2-1
length: 11
DNA: TGTGCCAGCAGCGTAATCGGGGAGCAGTTCTTC
CDR3: CASSVIGEQFF

D: -
V: TRBV7-2
size: -
J: TRBJ2-5
length: 15
DNA: TGTGCCAGCAGCTTCAATCCGGGACAATTAGAGACCCAGTACTTC
CDR3: CASSFNPGQLETQYF

D: -
V: TRBV11-3
size: -
J: TRBJ1-3
length: 16
DNA: TGTGCCAGCAGCTTAGAAAGAGACGGGTCCGGAAACACCATATATTTT
CDR3: CASSLERDGSGNTIYF

D: -
V: TRBV5-4
size: -
J: TRBJ2-1
length: 14
DNA: TGTGCCAGCAGCTTGGTCGGGGGTTCGATTGAGCAGTTCTTC
CDR3: CASSLVGGSIEQFF

D: -
V: TRBV6-5
size: -
J: TRBJ1-1
length: 15
DNA: TGTGCCAGCAGTTACTCGGGGGGACCGAACACTGAAGCTTTCTTT
CDR3: CASSYSGGPNTEAFF

D: -
V: TRBV6-5
size: -
J: TRBJ1-4
length: 14
DNA: TGTGCCAGCAGTACGGGACTGCCTAATGAAAAACTGTTTTTT
CDR3: CASSTGLPNEKLFF

D: -
V: TRBV19
size: -
J: TRBJ1-1
length: 13
DNA: TGTGCCTCTCGGGACACCTTGAACACTGAAGCTTTCTTT
CDR3: CASRDTLNTEAFF

D: -
V: TRBV7-9
size: -
J: TRBJ2-7
length: 14
DNA: TGTGCCAGCAGCTTAGAGGTACAGTCCTACGAGCAGTACTTC
CDR3: CASSLEVQSYEQYF

D: -
V: TRBV2
size: -
J: TRBJ2-6
length: 15
DNA: TGTGCCCGCCAGGCAGTAAACTCTGGGGCCAACGTCCTGACTTTC
CDR3: CARQAVNSGANVLTF

D: -
V: TRBV7-8
size: -
J: TRBJ1-1
length: 14
DNA: TGTGCCAGCAGCTTTCCCGACAGGAACACTGAAGCTTTCTTT
CDR3: CASSFPDRNTEAFF

D: TRBD1
V: TRBV19
size: -
J: TRBJ1-4
length: 14
DNA: TGTGCCAGTAGTCTGGACAGGGGGCTTGAAAAACTGTTTTTT
CDR3: CASSLDRGLEKLFF

D: -
V: TRBV18
size: -
J: TRBJ1-2
length: 13
DNA: TGTGCCAGCTCACCACCTGGGGAGCGTGGCTACACCTTC
CDR3: CASSPPGERGYTF

D: -
V: TRBV19
size: once
J: TRBJ2-7
length: 13
DNA: TGTGCCAGTAGCTTAGCGGCTTCCTACGAGCAGTACTTC
CDR3: CASSLAASYEQYF

D: -
V: TRBV7-9
size: -
J: TRBJ1-1
length: 15
DNA: TGTGCCAGCAGCTTAAGGACGGGGGGCGCAACTGAAGCTTTCTTT
CDR3: CASSLRTGGATEAFF

D: -
V: TRBV11-2
size: -
J: TRBJ2-1
length: 15
DNA: TGTGCCAGCAGCCCCGGGGCGGGGACTCACAATGAGCAGTTCTTC
CDR3: CASSPGAGTHNEQFF

D: -
V: TRBV7-9
size: -
J: TRBJ1-1
length: 12
DNA: TGTGCCAGCAGGCCGTCAGGGATTGAAGCTTTCTTT
CDR3: CASRPSGIEAFF

D: -
V: TRBV5-1
size: -
J: TRBJ2-1
length: 15
DNA: TGCGCCAGCAGCTTGACAGAACTCTCCTACAATGAGCAGTTCTTC
CDR3: CASSLTELSYNEQFF

D: TRBD1
V: TRBV7-6
size: -
J: TRBJ2-7
length: 15
DNA: TGTGCCAGCAGCTTAGGGACAGGCCCCGGCTACGAGCAGTACTTC
CDR3: CASSLGTGPGYEQYF

D: -
V: TRBV5-4
size: -
J: TRBJ1-6
length: 15
DNA: TGTGCCAGCAGCTTGGGGCGGTCCTATAATTCACCCCTCCACTTT
CDR3: CASSLGRSYNSPLHF

D: -
V: TRBV28
size: -
J: TRBJ1-1
length: 14
DNA: TGTGCCGGCAGCTCACCTGCGAGTAGCACTGAAGCTTTCTTT
CDR3: CAGSSPASSTEAFF

D: -
V: TRBV3-1/TRBV3-2
size: few
J: TRBJ1-2
length: 15
DNA: TGTGCCAGCAGCCCGATGCTCGGGGGGAGCGGGGGCTACACCTTC
CDR3: CASSPMLGGSGGYTF

D: -
V: TRBV5-1
size: -
J: TRBJ1-1
length: 14
DNA: TGCGCCAGCAGCTTCGCAGAAGCGGGCACTGAAGCTTTCTTT
CDR3: CASSFAEAGTEAFF

D: -
V: TRBV9
size: -
J: TRBJ2-3
length: 14
DNA: TGTGCCAGCAGCTCGGTGGGGGGGGCCGATACGCAGTATTTT
CDR3: CASSSVGGADTQYF